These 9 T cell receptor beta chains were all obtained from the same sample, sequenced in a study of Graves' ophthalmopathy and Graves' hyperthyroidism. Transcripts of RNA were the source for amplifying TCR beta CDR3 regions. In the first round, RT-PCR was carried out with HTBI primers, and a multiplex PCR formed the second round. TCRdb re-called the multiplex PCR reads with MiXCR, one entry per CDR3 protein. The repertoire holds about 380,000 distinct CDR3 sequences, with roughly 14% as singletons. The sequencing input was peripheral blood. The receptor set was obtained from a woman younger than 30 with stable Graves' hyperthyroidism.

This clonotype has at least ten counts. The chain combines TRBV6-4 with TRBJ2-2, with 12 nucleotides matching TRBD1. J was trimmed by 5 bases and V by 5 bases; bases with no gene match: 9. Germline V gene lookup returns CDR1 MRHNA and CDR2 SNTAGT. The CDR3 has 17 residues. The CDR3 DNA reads TGTGCCAGCAGTAACCGGGACAGGGGGCGAAAGACCGGGGAGCTGTTTTTT. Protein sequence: CASSNRDRGRKTGELFF.

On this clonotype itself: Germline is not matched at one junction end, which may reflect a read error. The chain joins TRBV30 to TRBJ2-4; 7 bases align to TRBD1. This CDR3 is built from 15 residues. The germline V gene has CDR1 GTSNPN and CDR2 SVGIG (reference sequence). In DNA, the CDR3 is TGTGCCTGGATCAACCCCGGGACAGCCAAAAACATTAAGTACTTC. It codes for CAWINPGTAKNIKYF.

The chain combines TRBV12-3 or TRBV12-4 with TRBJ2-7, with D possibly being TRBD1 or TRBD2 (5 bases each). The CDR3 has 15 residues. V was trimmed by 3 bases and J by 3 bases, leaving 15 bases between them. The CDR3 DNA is TGTGCCAGCAGTTTCCCCGGGGCGGTGAGCTACGAGCAGTACTTC. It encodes CASSFPGAVSYEQYF.

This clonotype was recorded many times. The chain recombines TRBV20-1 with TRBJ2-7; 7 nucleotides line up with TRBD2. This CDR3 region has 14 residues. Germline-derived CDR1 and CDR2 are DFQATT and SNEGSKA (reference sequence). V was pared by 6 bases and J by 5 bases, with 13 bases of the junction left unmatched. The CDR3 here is CSAHEGGFADEQYF. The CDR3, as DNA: TGCAGTGCCCACGAGGGAGGGTTCGCGGACGAGCAGTACTTC.

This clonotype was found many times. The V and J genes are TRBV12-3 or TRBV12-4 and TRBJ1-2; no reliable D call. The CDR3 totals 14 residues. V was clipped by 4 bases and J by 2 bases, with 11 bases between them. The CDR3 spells CASSSGRQNYGYTF. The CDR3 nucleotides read TGTGCCAGCAGTTCGGGTCGACAAAACTATGGCTACACCTTC.

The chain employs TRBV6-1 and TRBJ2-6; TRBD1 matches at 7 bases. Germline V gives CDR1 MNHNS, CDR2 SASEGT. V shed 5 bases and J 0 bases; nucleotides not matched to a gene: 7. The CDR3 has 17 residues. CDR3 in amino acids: CASSQTGAISGANVLTF. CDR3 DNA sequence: TGTGCCAGCAGTCAAACAGGGGCCATCTCTGGGGCCAACGTCCTGACTTTC.

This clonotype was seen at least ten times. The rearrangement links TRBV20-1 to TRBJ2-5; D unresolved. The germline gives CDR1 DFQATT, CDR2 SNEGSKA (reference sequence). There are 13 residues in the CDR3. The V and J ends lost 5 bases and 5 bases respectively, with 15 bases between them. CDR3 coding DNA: TGCAGTGCTGGACGAGCAGGTCGGGAGACCCAGTACTTC. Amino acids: CSAGRAGRETQYF.

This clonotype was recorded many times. The CDR3 is CASSPTSGGVETQYF. CDR3 in DNA: TGTGCCAGCAGTCCAACTAGCGGGGGGGTTGAGACCCAGTACTTC. This chain uses TRBV7-3 with TRBJ2-5; 13 bases map to TRBD2. The CDR3 consists of 15 residues. J lost 5 bases, V lost 6 bases, and 6 bases had no gene match. In germline, CDR1 is SGHTA, CDR2 FQGTGA.

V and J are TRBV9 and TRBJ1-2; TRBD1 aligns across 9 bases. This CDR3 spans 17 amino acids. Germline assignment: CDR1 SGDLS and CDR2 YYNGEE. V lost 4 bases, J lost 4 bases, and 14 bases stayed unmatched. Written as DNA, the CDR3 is TGTGCCAGCAGCATAGGAGGGACAGGGTTAGACCCCTATGGCTACACCTTC. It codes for CASSIGGTGLDPYGYTF.